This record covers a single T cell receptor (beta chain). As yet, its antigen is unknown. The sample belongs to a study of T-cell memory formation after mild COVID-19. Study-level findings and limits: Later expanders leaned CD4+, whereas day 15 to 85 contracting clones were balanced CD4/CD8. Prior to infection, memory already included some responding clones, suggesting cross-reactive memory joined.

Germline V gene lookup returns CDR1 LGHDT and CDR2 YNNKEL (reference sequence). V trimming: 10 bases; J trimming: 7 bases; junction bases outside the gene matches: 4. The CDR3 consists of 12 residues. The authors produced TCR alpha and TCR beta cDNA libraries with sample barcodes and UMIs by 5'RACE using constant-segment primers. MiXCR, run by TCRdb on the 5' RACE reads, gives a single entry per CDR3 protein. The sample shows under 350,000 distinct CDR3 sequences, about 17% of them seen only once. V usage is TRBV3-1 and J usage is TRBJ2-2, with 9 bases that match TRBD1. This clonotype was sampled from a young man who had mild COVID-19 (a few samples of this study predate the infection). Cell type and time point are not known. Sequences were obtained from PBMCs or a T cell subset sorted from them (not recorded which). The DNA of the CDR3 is TGTGCCACACAGGGGGCAGGCGGGGAGCTGTTTTTT. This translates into CATQGAGGELFF.